These T cell receptor beta chains were read from a single sample in a study of T-cell memory formation after mild COVID-19. TCRdb reprocessed the 5' RACE reads with MiXCR, giving one entry per CDR3 protein. This table holds 350,000 to 450,000 distinct CDR3 sequences, about 20% found once. Sequenced sample: PBMCs or a T cell subset sorted from them (not recorded which). The receptors here all came from an adult woman who had mild COVID-19 (a few samples of this study predate the infection). Cell type and time point are not known. The CDR3 runs from the conserved cysteine through the conserved F or W. The order of the fields is V gene, CDR3 length, clone size, D gene, J gene, CDR3 DNA, CDR3 protein. A D gene is named only where the DNA matches it firmly. Where a row states a size, it is once, few, many or the class of an expanded clone; other rows omit it.

TRBV6-2/TRBV6-3,12,few,TRBD1,TRBJ2-7,TGTGCCAGCGGACAGGGGGCGGCCACTCAGTACTTC,CASGQGAATQYF
TRBV7-9,15,NA,NA,TRBJ2-3,TGTGCCAGCAGCTCTCGACAGGAGTACACAGATACGCAGTATTTT,CASSSRQEYTDTQYF
TRBV6-5,14,NA,NA,TRBJ1-2,TGTGCCAGCAGTTACGAGGGGACCCGGTATGGCTACACCTTC,CASSYEGTRYGYTF
TRBV6-6,15,NA,TRBD1,TRBJ1-2,TGTGCCAGCAGTTACATGGCAGGGGGCCCCTCTGGCTACACCTTC,CASSYMAGGPSGYTF
TRBV2,11,NA,NA,TRBJ2-7,TGTGCCAGCAGAGTGGGGTACGAGCAGTACTTC,CASRVGYEQYF
TRBV7-8,15,NA,NA,TRBJ1-4,TGTGCCAGCAGCTCTATGACCCGACTGGGGGAAAAACTGTTTTTT,CASSSMTRLGEKLFF
TRBV5-1,15,few,TRBD1,TRBJ2-7,TGCGCCAGCAGCTCAGCAGGGGGTCAGTCTATTGAGCAGTACTTC,CASSSAGGQSIEQYF
TRBV19,15,few,NA,TRBJ2-3,TGTGCCAGTACCTCAGATAGGGGTGGCACAGATACGCAGTATTTT,CASTSDRGGTDTQYF
TRBV7-6,13,few,NA,TRBJ2-7,TGTGCCAGCAGCGCCTACGATCTGTGGGAGCAGTACTTC,CASSAYDLWEQYF
TRBV7-3,15,NA,NA,TRBJ2-1,TGTGCCAGCAGCTCCGAAGGGACGGCGGTCAATGAGCAGTTCTTC,CASSSEGTAVNEQFF
TRBV7-2,16,NA,NA,TRBJ1-2,TGTGCCAGCAGCTTGCTAGCCCCCGGGACCTCCCATGGCTACACCTTC,CASSLLAPGTSHGYTF